Listed below are T cell receptor beta chains from one sample, sequenced in a study of T-cell reconstitution after alpha-beta-depleted transplantation in children. TCRdb re-analysed the PCR reads in MiXCR, keeping a single row per CDR3 protein. The data show over 550,000 distinct CDR3 sequences, roughly 10% seen once. The material was PBMCs from the stem cell graft donor, obtained from the stem cell graft. These receptors came from a human donor who donated a stem cell graft to a child with acute myeloid leukemia. Both conserved end residues are part of each CDR3. D genes are given only for firm matches. Size is stated for part of the rows, as once, few or many counts, or as a class when the clone is expanded.

J: TRBJ2-5
size: many
V: TRBV29-1
D: NA
CDR3: CSVFVLGAQYF
DNA: TGCAGCGTTTTTGTGTTGGGGGCCCAGTACTTC

J: TRBJ2-1
size: few
V: TRBV19
D: TRBD1
CDR3: CASYRGRQNNEQFF
DNA: TGTGCCAGTTACAGGGGGCGCCAGAACAATGAGCAGTTCTTC

J: TRBJ2-1
size: few
V: TRBV20-1
D: NA
CDR3: CSVKGPLVGEQFF
DNA: TGCAGTGTAAAAGGTCCTCTGGTTGGTGAGCAGTTCTTC

J: TRBJ2-5
size: few
V: TRBV20-1
D: NA
CDR3: CSAKGRALGKQETQYF
DNA: TGCAGTGCTAAGGGGCGGGCACTAGGAAAACAAGAGACCCAGTACTTC

J: TRBJ2-3
size: NA
V: TRBV7-9
D: TRBD2
CDR3: CASSLSVGTRHTDTQYF
DNA: TGTGCCAGCAGCTTATCGGTGGGGACTAGGCACACAGATACGCAGTATTTT

J: TRBJ2-7
size: few
V: TRBV5-1
D: NA
CDR3: CASSPLNPSYEQYF
DNA: TGCGCCAGCAGCCCCTTGAATCCCTCCTACGAGCAGTACTTC

J: TRBJ1-1
size: many
V: TRBV2
D: NA
CDR3: CASSGSGIGSEAFF
DNA: TGTGCCAGCAGTGGATCAGGGATAGGGTCTGAAGCTTTCTTT

J: TRBJ2-7
size: few
V: TRBV25-1
D: NA
CDR3: CASSDPGSSHEQYF
DNA: TGTGCCAGCAGTGATCCGGGGTCCTCCCACGAGCAGTACTTC

J: TRBJ2-1
size: NA
V: TRBV7-2
D: NA
CDR3: CASSLEGGPRAQFF
DNA: TGTGCCAGCAGCTTAGAAGGAGGGCCTCGGGCGCAGTTCTTC

J: TRBJ2-7
size: NA
V: TRBV12-3/TRBV12-4
D: NA
CDR3: CASTEGVFIYEQYF
DNA: TGTGCCAGCACCGAGGGCGTCTTTATCTACGAGCAGTACTTC

J: TRBJ1-4
size: few
V: TRBV12-3/TRBV12-4
D: NA
CDR3: CASRLGQTNEKLFF
DNA: TGTGCCAGCAGATTAGGACAGACTAATGAAAAACTGTTTTTT

J: TRBJ2-1
size: few
V: TRBV2
D: NA
CDR3: CASSEGLPYKFF
DNA: TGTGCCAGCAGTGAAGGCCTCCCCTATAAGTTCTTC

J: TRBJ1-1
size: NA
V: TRBV4-3
D: NA
CDR3: CASSQDWAGATEAFF
DNA: TGCGCCAGCAGCCAAGATTGGGCAGGGGCCACTGAAGCTTTCTTT

J: TRBJ2-3
size: NA
V: TRBV12-3/TRBV12-4
D: TRBD1
CDR3: CSSSPDRAFIGTQYF
DNA: TGTTCCAGCAGCCCGGACAGGGCCTTTATTGGTACGCAGTATTTT

J: TRBJ1-1
size: few
V: TRBV7-6
D: NA
CDR3: CASSLSTDPNTEAFF
DNA: TGTGCCAGCAGCTTATCCACCGACCCGAACACTGAAGCTTTCTTT

J: TRBJ2-5
size: many
V: TRBV18
D: TRBD2
CDR3: CASSPGLGHQETQYF
DNA: TGTGCCAGCTCACCCGGACTAGGCCACCAAGAGACCCAGTACTTC

J: TRBJ2-7
size: few
V: TRBV5-1
D: NA
CDR3: CASSSYSGSSYEQYF
DNA: TGCGCCAGCAGCTCCTACAGCGGAAGCTCCTACGAGCAGTACTTC

J: TRBJ2-3
size: NA
V: TRBV19
D: NA
CDR3: CASSIGPPGGTDTQYF
DNA: TGTGCCAGTAGTATAGGGCCCCCCGGGGGAACAGATACGCAGTATTTT

J: TRBJ2-1
size: many
V: TRBV10-3
D: TRBD2
CDR3: CATSSGRTYNEQFF
DNA: TGTGCCACGTCTAGCGGACGAACCTACAATGAGCAGTTCTTC

J: TRBJ1-1
size: NA
V: TRBV6-1
D: NA
CDR3: CASSTRTVEAFF
DNA: TGTGCCAGCAGTACCCGGACCGTTGAAGCTTTCTTT

J: TRBJ2-1
size: many
V: TRBV4-2
D: TRBD2
CDR3: CASSQAGRAGARNEQFF
DNA: TGTGCCAGCAGCCAAGCTGGGCGAGCGGGGGCTAGAAATGAGCAGTTCTTC

J: TRBJ2-3
size: NA
V: TRBV7-3
D: TRBD2
CDR3: CASSLTSSGSPRKDTQYF
DNA: TGTGCCAGCAGCTTAACGTCTAGCGGGAGTCCCCGGAAGGATACGCAGTATTTT

J: TRBJ2-7
size: many
V: TRBV12-3/TRBV12-4
D: NA
CDR3: CASSSTGTSYEQYF
DNA: TGTGCCAGCAGTTCTACGGGGACAAGCTACGAGCAGTACTTC

J: TRBJ2-3
size: few
V: TRBV5-1
D: TRBD2
CDR3: CASGDLAGTDTQYF
DNA: TGCGCCAGCGGGGACCTAGCGGGCACAGATACGCAGTATTTT

J: TRBJ2-7
size: few
V: TRBV29-1
D: TRBD1
CDR3: CSVAGQGLYEQYF
DNA: TGCAGCGTCGCCGGACAGGGGTTGTACGAGCAGTACTTC

J: TRBJ2-7
size: few
V: TRBV18
D: NA
CDR3: CASSPSGGAKEQYF
DNA: TGTGCCAGCTCACCGTCCGGGGGCGCGAAGGAGCAGTACTTC

J: TRBJ2-2
size: many
V: TRBV29-1
D: TRBD1
CDR3: CSAQSTGGDTGELFF
DNA: TGCAGCGCCCAATCGACAGGGGGCGACACCGGGGAGCTGTTTTTT

J: TRBJ2-3
size: few
V: TRBV2
D: NA
CDR3: CASRGSNTDTQYF
DNA: TGTGCCAGCCGAGGGTCCAACACAGATACGCAGTATTTT

J: TRBJ2-7
size: few
V: TRBV20-1
D: TRBD2
CDR3: CSARGTSGRAGVGEQYF
DNA: TGCAGTGCTAGAGGGACTAGCGGGAGGGCGGGGGTGGGCGAGCAGTACTTC

J: TRBJ2-7
size: many
V: TRBV20-1
D: NA
CDR3: CSARGSSTATYEQYF
DNA: TGCAGTGCTAGAGGATCCTCTACAGCTACCTACGAGCAGTACTTC

J: TRBJ1-5
size: NA
V: TRBV29-1
D: NA
CDR3: CSVEGTEGQPQHF
DNA: TGCAGCGTTGAAGGGACAGAAGGCCAGCCCCAGCATTTT

J: TRBJ2-1
size: NA
V: TRBV9
D: NA
CDR3: CASSQTTSSYNEQFF
DNA: TGTGCCAGCAGCCAGACTACGTCCTCCTACAATGAGCAGTTCTTC

J: TRBJ1-1
size: NA
V: TRBV11-2
D: NA
CDR3: CASSLLGSANTEAFF
DNA: TGTGCCAGCAGCTTACTAGGCAGCGCAAACACTGAAGCTTTCTTT

J: TRBJ1-5
size: many
V: TRBV12-3/TRBV12-4
D: TRBD1
CDR3: CASSPRTGVLNQPQHF
DNA: TGTGCCAGCAGTCCCCGGACAGGGGTCCTCAATCAGCCCCAGCATTTT

J: TRBJ2-7
size: NA
V: TRBV6-1
D: TRBD2
CDR3: CASSTALADEQYF
DNA: TGTGCCAGCAGCACCGCCCTAGCGGACGAGCAGTACTTC

J: TRBJ2-1
size: many
V: TRBV29-1
D: TRBD1
CDR3: CSVTSRTGVDEQFF
DNA: TGCAGCGTTACTTCCAGGACAGGTGTGGATGAGCAGTTCTTC

J: TRBJ2-7
size: many
V: TRBV12-3/TRBV12-4
D: TRBD2
CDR3: CASRGTSGRGHEQYF
DNA: TGTGCCAGCAGGGGGACTAGCGGGAGAGGCCACGAGCAGTACTTC

J: TRBJ2-1
size: NA
V: TRBV7-3
D: TRBD2
CDR3: CASSSPREELSYNEQFF
DNA: TGTGCCAGCAGCTCCCCACGGGAGGAACTCTCCTACAATGAGCAGTTCTTC

J: TRBJ2-3
size: few
V: TRBV29-1
D: NA
CDR3: CSVGKGGTDTQYF
DNA: TGCAGCGTAGGGAAGGGGGGCACAGATACGCAGTATTTT

J: TRBJ2-1
size: many
V: TRBV9
D: NA
CDR3: CASSVVSSLYNEQFF
DNA: TGTGCCAGCAGCGTAGTAAGCTCCCTATACAATGAGCAGTTCTTC